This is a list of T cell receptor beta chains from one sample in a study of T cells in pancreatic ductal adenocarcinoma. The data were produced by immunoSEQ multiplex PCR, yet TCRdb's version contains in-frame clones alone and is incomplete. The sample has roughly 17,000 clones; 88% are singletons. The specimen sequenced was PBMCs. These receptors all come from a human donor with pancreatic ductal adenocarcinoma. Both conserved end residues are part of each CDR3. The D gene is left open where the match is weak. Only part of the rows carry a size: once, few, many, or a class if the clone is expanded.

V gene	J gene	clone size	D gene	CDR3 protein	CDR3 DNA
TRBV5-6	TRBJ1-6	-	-	CASSPARGRSNSPLHF	TGTGCCAGCAGCCCTGCCCGGGGAAGGAGTAATTCACCCCTCCACTTT
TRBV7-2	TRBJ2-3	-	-	CASSSGDLTDTQYF	TGTGCCAGCAGCTCGGGGGACCTCACAGATACGCAGTATTTT
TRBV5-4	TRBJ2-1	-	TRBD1	CASSLEPGQGSYNEQFF	TGTGCCAGCAGCTTGGAGCCGGGACAGGGGAGTTACAATGAGCAGTTCTTC
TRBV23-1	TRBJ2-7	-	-	CASSPPVRRGYEQYF	TGCGCCAGCAGTCCTCCGGTGAGGCGAGGCTACGAGCAGTACTTC
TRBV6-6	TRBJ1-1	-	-	CASSYTENTEAFF	TGTGCCAGCAGTTACACAGAGAACACTGAAGCTTTCTTT
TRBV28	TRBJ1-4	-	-	CASSTRRGGNEKLFF	TGTGCCAGCAGCACCCGGCGGGGGGGTAATGAAAAACTGTTTTTT
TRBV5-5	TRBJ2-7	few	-	CASSLAAGTYEQYF	TGTGCCAGCAGCTTGGCCGCGGGCACCTACGAGCAGTACTTC
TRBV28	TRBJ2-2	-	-	CASRDESIKSGVPGELFF	TGTGCCAGCAGGGACGAATCCATTAAATCGGGGGTTCCCGGGGAGCTGTTTTTT
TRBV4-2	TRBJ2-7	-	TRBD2	CASSQSGGPSYEQYF	TGTGCCAGCAGCCAAAGCGGGGGGCCCTCCTACGAGCAGTACTTC
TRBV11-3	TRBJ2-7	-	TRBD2	CASSLGGAESSYEQYF	TGTGCCAGCAGCTTGGGAGGGGCAGAGAGCTCCTACGAGCAGTACTTC
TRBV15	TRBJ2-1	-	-	CATSRPRTAPRDEQFF	TGTGCCACCAGCAGACCCAGGACAGCCCCTAGGGATGAGCAGTTCTTC
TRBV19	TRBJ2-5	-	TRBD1	CASSDPPGGLETQYF	TGTGCCAGTAGTGACCCGCCAGGGGGCTTAGAGACCCAGTACTTC
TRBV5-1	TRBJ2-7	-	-	CASSLRVGLHEQYF	TGCGCCAGCAGCTTGAGGGTAGGACTCCACGAGCAGTACTTC
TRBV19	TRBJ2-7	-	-	CASSISRESYEQYF	TGTGCCAGTAGTATAAGCAGGGAATCCTACGAGCAGTACTTC
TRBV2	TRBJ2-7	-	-	CASSDGQGRSYEQYF	TGTGCCAGCAGTGATGGCCAGGGAAGATCCTACGAGCAGTACTTC
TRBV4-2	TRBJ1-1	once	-	CASSQVDVKQSWGLAEAFF	TGTGCCAGCAGCCAAGTAGACGTAAAACAGAGCTGGGGGCTCGCTGAAGCTTTCTTT
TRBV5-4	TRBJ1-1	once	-	CASSSWTEGTEAFF	TGTGCCAGCAGCTCCTGGACGGAGGGCACTGAAGCTTTCTTT
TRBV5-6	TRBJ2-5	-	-	CASSLQATQYF	TGTGCCAGCAGCCTCCAAGCTACCCAGTACTTC
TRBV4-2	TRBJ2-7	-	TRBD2	CASSRGAGASGGSYEQYF	TGTGCCAGCAGCCGGGGGGCAGGAGCTAGCGGGGGGTCCTACGAGCAGTACTTC
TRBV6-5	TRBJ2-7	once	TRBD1	CASSYGGTGGSYEQYF	TGTGCCAGCAGTTACGGGGGGACAGGGGGCAGCTACGAGCAGTACTTC
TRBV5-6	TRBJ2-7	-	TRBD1	CASSAGTAHYEQYF	TGTGCCAGCAGCGCCGGGACAGCTCACTACGAGCAGTACTTC
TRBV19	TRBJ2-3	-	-	CASSTLNTQYF	TGTGCCAGTAGCACATTGAATACGCAGTATTTT
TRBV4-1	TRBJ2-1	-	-	CASSQGYQTYNEQFF	TGCGCCAGCAGCCAAGGATATCAGACCTACAATGAGCAGTTCTTC
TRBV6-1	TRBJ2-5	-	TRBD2	CASSDRTSGGAPETQYF	TGTGCCAGCAGTGACAGGACTAGCGGGGGGGCCCCGGAGACCCAGTACTTC
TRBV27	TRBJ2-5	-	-	CASSFALTETQYF	TGTGCCAGCAGTTTTGCGCTAACGGAGACCCAGTACTTC
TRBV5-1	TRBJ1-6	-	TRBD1	CASSLGGQADSPLHF	TGCGCCAGCAGCTTGGGGGGACAGGCTGATTCACCCCTCCACTTT
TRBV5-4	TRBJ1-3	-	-	CASSRGGAGNTIYF	TGTGCCAGCAGCCGGGGGGGAGCTGGAAACACCATATATTTT
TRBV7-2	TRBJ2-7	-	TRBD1	CASSLDRGDYEQYF	TGTGCCAGCAGCTTAGACAGGGGGGACTACGAGCAGTACTTC
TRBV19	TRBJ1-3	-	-	CAIMDTKSSGNTIYF	TGTGCCATTATGGACACCAAGAGCTCTGGAAACACCATATATTTT
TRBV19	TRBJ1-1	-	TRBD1	CASRPGQGPLYTEAFF	TGTGCCAGCCGACCGGGACAGGGGCCGCTTTACACTGAAGCTTTCTTT
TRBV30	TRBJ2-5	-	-	CAWGTDSWETQYF	TGTGCCTGGGGAACTGACAGCTGGGAGACCCAGTACTTC
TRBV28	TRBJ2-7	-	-	CASQKTSYEQYF	TGTGCCAGTCAGAAAACCTCCTACGAGCAGTACTTC
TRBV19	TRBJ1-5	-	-	CASSIDRAGIFSNQPQHF	TGTGCCAGTAGTATAGATCGGGCAGGGATTTTTAGCAATCAGCCCCAGCATTTT
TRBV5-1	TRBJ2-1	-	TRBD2	CASSLGRGVTYNEQFF	TGCGCCAGCAGCTTGGGGCGGGGGGTGACCTACAATGAGCAGTTCTTC
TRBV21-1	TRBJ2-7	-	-	CASSPPGGGAYEQYF	TGTGCCAGCAGCCCCCCGGGGGGGGGAGCCTACGAGCAGTACTTC
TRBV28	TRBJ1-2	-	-	CASRLGGNYGYTF	TGTGCCAGCAGACTCGGGGGGAACTATGGCTACACCTTC
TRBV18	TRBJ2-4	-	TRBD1	CASSLLSQGAENIQYF	TGTGCCAGCTCACTTCTCTCACAGGGGGCCGAAAACATTCAGTACTTC
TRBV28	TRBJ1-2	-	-	CASSPLGTYGYTF	TGTGCCAGCAGTCCCCTCGGTACCTATGGCTACACCTTC
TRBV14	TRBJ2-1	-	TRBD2	CASNGDYPYNEQFF	TGTGCCAGCAACGGGGACTACCCCTACAATGAGCAGTTCTTC
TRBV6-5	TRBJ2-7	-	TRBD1	CASSYSNRGQAYEQYF	TGTGCCAGCAGTTACTCGAACCGGGGACAGGCCTACGAGCAGTACTTC
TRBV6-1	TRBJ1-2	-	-	CASSEQGNYGYTF	TGTGCCAGCAGTGAACAGGGCAACTATGGCTACACCTTC
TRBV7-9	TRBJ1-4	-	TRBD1	CASSQDRGTEKLFF	TGTGCCAGCAGCCAGGACAGGGGTACTGAAAAACTGTTTTTT
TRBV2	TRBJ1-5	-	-	CASNGRGTGNQPQHF	TGTGCCAGCAATGGGAGGGGTACGGGCAATCAGCCCCAGCATTTT
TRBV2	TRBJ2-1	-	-	CASSARVDEQFF	TGTGCCAGCAGCGCCAGGGTCGATGAGCAGTTCTTC
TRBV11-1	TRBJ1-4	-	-	CASSTGTAYSNEKLFF	TGTGCCAGCAGCACAGGGACCGCGTACTCTAATGAAAAACTGTTTTTT
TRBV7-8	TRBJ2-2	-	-	CASSLVPGAAGELFF	TGTGCCAGCAGCTTAGTCCCAGGGGCGGCCGGGGAGCTGTTTTTT
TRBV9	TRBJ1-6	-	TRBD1	CASSIATGTGHNSPLHF	TGTGCCAGCAGCATCGCGACCGGGACAGGACATAATTCACCCCTCCACTTT
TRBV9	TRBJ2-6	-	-	CASSAQSGANVLTF	TGTGCCAGCAGCGCCCAATCTGGGGCCAACGTCCTGACTTTC
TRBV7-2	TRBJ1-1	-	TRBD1	CASSPGTGIRAFF	TGTGCCAGCAGCCCCGGGACAGGGATAAGAGCTTTCTTT
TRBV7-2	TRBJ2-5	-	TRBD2	CASSLGSGGAVRETQYF	TGTGCCAGCAGCCTAGGTAGCGGGGGGGCCGTCCGGGAGACCCAGTACTTC